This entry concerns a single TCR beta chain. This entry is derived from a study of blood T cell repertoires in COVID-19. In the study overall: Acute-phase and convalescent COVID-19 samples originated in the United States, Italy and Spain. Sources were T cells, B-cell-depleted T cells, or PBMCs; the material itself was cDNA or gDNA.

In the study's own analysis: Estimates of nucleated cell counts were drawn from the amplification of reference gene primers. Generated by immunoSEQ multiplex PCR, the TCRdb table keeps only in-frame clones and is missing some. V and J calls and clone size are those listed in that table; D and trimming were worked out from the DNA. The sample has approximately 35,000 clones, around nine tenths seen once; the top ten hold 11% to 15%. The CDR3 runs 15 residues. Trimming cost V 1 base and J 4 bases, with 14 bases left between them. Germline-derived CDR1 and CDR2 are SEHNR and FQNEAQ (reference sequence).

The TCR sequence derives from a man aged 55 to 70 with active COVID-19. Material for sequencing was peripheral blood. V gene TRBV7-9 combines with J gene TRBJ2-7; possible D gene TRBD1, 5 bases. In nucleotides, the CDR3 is TGTGCCAGCAGCTTAGTGGGCCCGAAGGGGTACGAGCAGTACTTC. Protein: CASSLVGPKGYEQYF. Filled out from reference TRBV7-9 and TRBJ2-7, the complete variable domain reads DTGVSQNPRHKITKRGQNVTFRCDPISEHNRLYWYRQTLGQGPEFLTYFQNEAQLEKSRLLSDRFSAERPKGSFSTLEIQRTEQGDSAMYLCASSLVGPKGYEQYFGPGTRLTVT.